A single sample gave rise to the 26 T cell receptor beta chains below, sequenced in a study of T cells in localized non-small cell lung cancer. Sequencing was performed with immunoSEQ multiplex PCR; in TCRdb, only in-frame clones are kept and a portion is missing. The table includes roughly 30,000 clones, roughly 84% detected once. Material: peripheral blood mononuclear cells, obtained before any cancer treatment. The receptors derive from a man aged 40 to 70 with stage III lung adenocarcinoma.

Comment on this clone: The same CDR3 arises from other DNA sequences in this sample as well. The CDR3 spells CASSRTGRDSGTKNIQYF. The DNA of the CDR3 is TGTGCCAGCAGTCGGACAGGGCGCGATAGTGGGACCAAAAACATTCAGTACTTC. The chain combines TRBV4-2 with TRBJ2-4; 8 nucleotides agree with TRBD1. The CDR3 runs to 18 residues. The ends lost 6 bases at V and 2 bases at J; junction bases unmatched: 15. Germline CDR1 reads LGHNA; CDR2 reads YNFKEQ.

This chain links TRBV10-3 with TRBJ2-7; 8 nucleotides match TRBD2. The CDR3 loop spans 15 amino acids. Germline CDR1 is ENHRY and CDR2 is SYGVKD. V lost 8 bases, J lost 3 bases, and 12 bases stayed unmatched. The CDR3 protein is CAIGSPIGRVYEQYF. As DNA, the CDR3 is TGTGCCATCGGGTCCCCTATCGGGAGGGTCTACGAGCAGTACTTC.

V is TRBV19 and J is TRBJ1-5; TRBD1 is a possible D gene (5 bases). CDR3 length equals 13 residues. V lost 1 base, J lost 9 bases, and 10 bases lay in between. CDR1 and CDR2 from the germline V gene are LNHDA and SQIVND (reference sequence). The CDR3 loop is CASSIASGGPQHF. Written as DNA, the CDR3 is TGTGCCAGTAGTATAGCCTCTGGGGGGCCCCAGCATTTT.

V is TRBV19 and J is TRBJ1-5, with D perhaps TRBD1 (5 bases). Germline V gives CDR1 LNHDA, CDR2 SQIVND (reference sequence). This CDR3 is built from 14 residues. V lost 4 bases, J lost 6 bases, and 13 bases lay in between. The CDR3 DNA is TGTGCCAGTAGTAAGGCCTCAGGGCCTCAGCCCCAGCATTTT. It codes for CASSKASGPQPQHF.

The V call is TRBV5-1, the J call TRBJ2-3; maybe TRBD2 (5 bases). V lost 0 bases and J lost 9, with 17 bases in between. The CDR3 loop spans 15 amino acids. Germline CDR1 is SGHRS and CDR2 is YFSETQ. CDR3 nucleotides: TGCGCCAGCAGCTTGGCCCTCGGGGAGAAGGGAACGCAGTATTTT. Its protein product is CASSLALGEKGTQYF.

This sequence joins TRBV19 and TRBJ2-4, with D tentatively TRBD2 (6 bases). Trimming shortened V by 5 bases and J by 9 bases, and 11 bases separated the two germline ends. The CDR3 extends over 12 amino acids. Germline loops: CDR1 LNHDA, CDR2 SQIVND (reference sequence). The CDR3 is CASSSGGSIQYF. CDR3 coding DNA: TGTGCCAGTAGTTCTGGGGGGAGCATTCAGTACTTC.

The chain recombines TRBV6-1 with TRBJ2-2, with a weak D call TRBD1 (6 bases). This CDR3 has 15 residues. Germline CDR1 and CDR2: MNHNS and SASEGT. V was clipped by 7 bases and J by 1 base, with 13 bases between them. CDR3 sequence (DNA): TGTGCCAGCAACAGGGAAACTCTGAACACCGGGGAGCTGTTTTTT. This translates into CASNRETLNTGELFF.

The chain carries TRBV29-1 and TRBJ2-7; D unclear. CDR3 length equals 12 residues. The V gene lost 4 bases and the J gene lost 2 bases, with 9 bases spanning the gap. Per germline, CDR1 SQVTM and CDR2 ANQGSEA. In DNA, the CDR3 is TGCAGCGTTGGGGCAAATACCTACGAGCAGTACTTC. Translated: CSVGANTYEQYF.

The chain is built from TRBV7-9 and TRBJ2-5; no definite D call. Trimming removed 3 bases at V and 1 base at J, with 12 bases between. Germline loops: CDR1 SEHNR, CDR2 FQNEAQ (reference sequence). The CDR3 loop spans 15 amino acids. CDR3 coding DNA: TGTGCCAGCAGCTTGCAAACCGGGCCCCAAGAGACCCAGTACTTC. It specifies CASSLQTGPQETQYF. Using reference TRBV7-9 and TRBJ2-5 for the parts outside the CDR3, the full variable domain is DTGVSQNPRHKITKRGQNVTFRCDPISEHNRLYWYRQTLGQGPEFLTYFQNEAQLEKSRLLSDRFSAERPKGSFSTLEIQRTEQGDSAMYLCASSLQTGPQETQYFGPGTRLLVL.

This rearrangement joins TRBV6-6 to TRBJ2-5; no firm D call. Looked up from germline, CDR1 is MNHNY and CDR2 is SVGAGI (reference sequence). The V end was cut by 4 bases, the J end by 4 bases, with 10 bases between. This CDR3 region has 13 residues. CDR3 amino acids: CASSFRVRETQYF. The DNA for the CDR3 is TGTGCCAGCAGTTTTAGGGTGAGAGAGACCCAGTACTTC.

The CDR3 nucleotides read TGTGCCAGCTCAATTTTAGCGCCTAGCTCCTACAATGAGCAGTTCTTC. It yields the protein CASSILAPSSYNEQFF. The V gene is TRBV18, the J gene TRBJ2-1, with TRBD2 as a possible D gene (5 bases). This CDR3 is 16 amino acids long. Trimming removed 5 bases at V and 0 bases at J, with 14 bases between. Germline CDR1 KGHSH, CDR2 LQKENI.

The genes are TRBV10-3 and TRBJ1-4, with 7 bases that match TRBD1. The germline V gene encodes CDR1 ENHRY and CDR2 SYGVKD. The CDR3 totals 17 residues. With 0 bases clipped from V and 8 bases from J, the junction kept 12 bases outside the gene matches. The CDR3 sequence is CAISESPGQEINEKLFF. CDR3 DNA: TGTGCCATCAGTGAGTCCCCAGGACAGGAAATAAACGAAAAACTGTTTTTT.

This rearrangement joins TRBV6-5 to TRBJ2-5, with 8 bases that match TRBD2. The closer fit of TRBJ2-7 to the DNA end suggests the J call may be wrong. CDR3 size: 14 residues. CDR1 is MNHEY, CDR2 SVGAGI, per germline. CDR3 in amino acids: CASSYTSGAYEQYF. DNA for the CDR3: TGTGCCAGCAGTTACACTAGCGGTGCTTACGAGCAGTACTTC.

The chain has TRBV11-2 and TRBJ1-3; TRBD1 might be the D (5 bases). The germline CDR1 and CDR2 sequences are SGHAT and FQNNGV. This CDR3 is built from 17 residues. Trimming removed 5 bases at V and 0 bases at J, with 17 bases between. CDR3 sequence (DNA): TGTGCCAGCAGCATCAACTACGGTACAGGCTCTGGAAACACCATATATTTT. Translated, it gives CASSINYGTGSGNTIYF.

The rearrangement uses TRBV7-8 and TRBJ1-5; D call uncertain. Germline loops: CDR1 SGHVS, CDR2 FQNEAQ. CDR3 size: 13 residues. Trimming shortened V by 5 bases and J by 5 bases, and 10 bases separated the two germline ends. As DNA, the CDR3 is TGTGCCAGCAGCACCCACGGGTATCAGCCCCAGCATTTT. Translation gives CASSTHGYQPQHF.

This chain links TRBV20-1 with TRBJ2-7; a weak D match, TRBD2 (5 bases). The CDR3 covers 11 residues. Germline lookup yields CDR1 DFQATT and CDR2 SNEGSKA (reference sequence). The V end was cut by 4 bases, the J end by 6 bases, with 10 bases between. Here the CDR3 reads CSANFRGEQYF. The DNA for the CDR3 is TGCAGTGCTAATTTTCGGGGCGAGCAGTACTTC.

The genes are TRBV2 and TRBJ1-1; D is undetermined. The CDR3 runs 12 residues. V was trimmed by 1 base and J by 10 bases, leaving 10 bases between them. Germline CDR1 and CDR2: SNHLY and FYNNEI. Written as DNA, the CDR3 is TGTGCCAGCAGTGAAGTCCGAATGGGAGCTTTCTTT. Residues: CASSEVRMGAFF.

The chain combines TRBV29-1 with TRBJ2-2; possible D gene TRBD1, 6 bases. V lost 5 bases to trimming and J lost 7 bases, with 14 bases between them. Germline values: CDR1 SQVTM, CDR2 ANQGSEA. The CDR3 covers 13 residues. The CDR3, as DNA: TGCAGCGTTCGTAGGGGGTCGATCGGGGAGCTGTTTTTT. Its translation is CSVRRGSIGELFF.

This clone has more than one count but fewer than ten. The CDR3 spells CASSLRDFYSPPSSYEQYV. The CDR3 nucleotides read TGCGCCAGCAGCCTCCGGGACTTCTATTCCCCCCCAAGCTCCTACGAGCAGTACGTC. The gene calls are TRBV23-1 and TRBJ2-7; a possible D gene is TRBD2 (6 bases). TRBV23-1 is recorded as an ORF, its role being uncertain. Trimming removed 6 bases at V and 0 bases at J, with 27 bases between. The CDR3 consists of 19 residues.

The V gene is TRBV2, the J gene TRBJ1-2; D call uncertain. Trimming pared 6 bases from V and 7 bases from J, leaving 12 bases between. Germline V gene data show CDR1 as SNHLY and CDR2 as FYNNEI. This CDR3 contains 12 residues. The CDR3: CASSQRGGGYTF. The CDR3 coding sequence is TGTGCCAGCAGCCAAAGAGGTGGTGGCTACACCTTC.

The CDR3 region is CASSFEREGGEQFF. CDR3 DNA: TGTGCCAGCAGCTTCGAGCGGGAGGGGGGTGAGCAGTTCTTC. This chain links TRBV5-4 with TRBJ2-1; 10 nucleotides agree with TRBD2. This CDR3 is built from 14 residues. Germline CDR1 reads SGHNT; CDR2 reads YYREEE (reference sequence). J gave up 9 bases and V 2 bases, and 5 bases lay outside the gene matches.

The table lists this clone with a count of one. This rearrangement joins TRBV2 to TRBJ2-7; 9 nucleotides agree with TRBD1. The CDR3 runs to 12 residues. The junction had 7 bases not matched to a gene; V was cut back by 8 bases and J by 8 bases. CDR1 is SNHLY, CDR2 FYNNEI, per germline. DNA of the CDR3: TGTGCCAGCCCATCGGGACAGGGAAAGCAGTACTTC. It encodes CASPSGQGKQYF.

This rearrangement joins TRBV18 to TRBJ1-4, with D hard to call. This CDR3 is built from 14 residues. V dropped 3 bases and J dropped 8 bases, with 13 bases sitting between them. Germline V lookup: CDR1 KGHSH, CDR2 LQKENI. The CDR3 reads CASSPAMVGEKLFF. The CDR3 coding sequence is TGTGCCAGCTCACCTGCCATGGTCGGGGAAAAACTGTTTTTT.

This chain links TRBV5-1 with TRBJ1-2, with D unclear. Germline CDR1 and CDR2: SGHRS and YFSETQ. The CDR3 is 14 residues long. Trimming pared 0 bases from V and 1 base from J, leaving 7 bases between. The CDR3 coding sequence is TGCGCCAGCAGCTTGGCCTCTTTTAACTATGGCTACACCTTC. Its translation is CASSLASFNYGYTF.

The chain couples TRBV6-1 to TRBJ1-2; D may be TRBD1 (5 bases). Between the trimmed V and J ends, which lost 5 bases and 2 bases, there was a span of 12 bases. The CDR3 runs to 14 residues. Germline values: CDR1 MNHNS, CDR2 SASEGT. Here the CDR3 DNA reads TGTGCCAGCAGTCCTACGGGGGGGAACTATGGCTACACCTTC. This sequence encodes CASSPTGGNYGYTF.

The chain couples TRBV6-1 to TRBJ1-1; D gene unclear. There are 14 residues in the CDR3. From germline, CDR1 is MNHNS and CDR2 SASEGT. Between the trimmed V and J ends, which lost 6 bases and 6 bases, there was a span of 17 bases. This CDR3 reads CASSQPQLISEAFF. CDR3 DNA sequence: TGTGCCAGCAGCCAGCCACAGCTGATTTCTGAAGCTTTCTTT.